This T cell receptor (beta chain) was captured by sequencing in a study of T cells in localized non-small cell lung cancer. Assay used: immunoSEQ multiplex PCR; TCRdb lists only in-frame clones, some missing. Counted here are some 10,000 clones, under 55% occurring once; the ten biggest clones make up 3.8%. CDR3 size: 12 residues. V was shortened by 4 bases and J by 12 bases, with 13 bases between the two germline ends. Germline V gene lookup returns CDR1 KGHSY and CDR2 FQNENV. The sequenced sample was lymph node tissue, obtained before any cancer treatment. The clonotype was recovered from a woman between 40 and 69 years old with stage I lung adenocarcinoma. The rearrangement uses TRBV16 and TRBJ2-1; perhaps TRBD1 as D (5 bases). The CDR3 loop is CASSLGRVLQFF. CDR3 sequence (DNA): TGTGCCAGCAGCCTTGGCAGGGTTTTGCAGTTCTTC.